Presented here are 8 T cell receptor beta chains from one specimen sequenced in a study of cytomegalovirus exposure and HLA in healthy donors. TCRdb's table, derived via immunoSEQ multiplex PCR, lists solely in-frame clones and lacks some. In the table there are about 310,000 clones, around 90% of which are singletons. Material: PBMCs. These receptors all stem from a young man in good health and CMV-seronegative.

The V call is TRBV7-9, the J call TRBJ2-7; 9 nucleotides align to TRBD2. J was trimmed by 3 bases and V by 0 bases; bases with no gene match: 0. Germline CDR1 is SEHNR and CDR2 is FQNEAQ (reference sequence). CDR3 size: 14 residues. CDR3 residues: CASSLASGGYEQYF. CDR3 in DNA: TGTGCCAGCAGCTTAGCTAGCGGGGGCTACGAGCAGTACTTC.

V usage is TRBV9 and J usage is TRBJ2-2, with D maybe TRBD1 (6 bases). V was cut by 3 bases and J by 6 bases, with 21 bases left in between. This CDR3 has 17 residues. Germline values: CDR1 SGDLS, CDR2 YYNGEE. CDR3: CASSGNSWGLEAGELFF. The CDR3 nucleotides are TGTGCCAGCAGCGGAAATAGTTGGGGGCTAGAGGCCGGGGAGCTGTTTTTT.

This CDR3 reads CASSFRVAASNQPQHF. CDR3 nucleotide sequence: TGTGCCAGCAGTTTTCGTGTGGCGGCTAGCAATCAGCCCCAGCATTTT. This chain connects TRBV28 to TRBJ1-5, with D hard to call. This CDR3 spans 16 amino acids. Trimming shortened V by 3 bases and J by 0 bases, and 12 bases separated the two germline ends. Germline loops: CDR1 MDHEN, CDR2 SYDVKM.

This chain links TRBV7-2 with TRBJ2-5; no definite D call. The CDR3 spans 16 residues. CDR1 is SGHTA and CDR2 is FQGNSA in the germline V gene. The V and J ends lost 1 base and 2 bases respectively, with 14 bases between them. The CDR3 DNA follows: TGTGCCAGCAGCTTAGAAGTCGTTGGGCAGCAAGAGACCCAGTACTTC. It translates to CASSLEVVGQQETQYF.

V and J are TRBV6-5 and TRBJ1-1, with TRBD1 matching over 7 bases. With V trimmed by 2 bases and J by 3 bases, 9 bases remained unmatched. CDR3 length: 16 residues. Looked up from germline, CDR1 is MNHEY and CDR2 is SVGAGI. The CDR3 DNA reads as TGTGCCAGCAGTTACCCCCGGACAGGATCTTACACTGAAGCTTTCTTT. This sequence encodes CASSYPRTGSYTEAFF.

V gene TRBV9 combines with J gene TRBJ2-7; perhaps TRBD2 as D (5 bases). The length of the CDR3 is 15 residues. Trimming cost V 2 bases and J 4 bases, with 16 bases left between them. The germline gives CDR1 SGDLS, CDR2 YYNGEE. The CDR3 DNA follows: TGTGCCAGCAGCGTTACCGGAGCGCCGGGGTACGAGCAGTACTTC. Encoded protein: CASSVTGAPGYEQYF.

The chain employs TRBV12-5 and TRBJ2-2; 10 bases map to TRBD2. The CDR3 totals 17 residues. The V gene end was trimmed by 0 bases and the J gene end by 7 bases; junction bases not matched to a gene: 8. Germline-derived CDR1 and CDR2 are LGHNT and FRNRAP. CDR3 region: CASGLVGRGLANGELFF. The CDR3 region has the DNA TGTGCTAGTGGTTTGGTAGGCCGGGGACTAGCGAACGGGGAGCTGTTTTTT.

The CDR3 DNA reads TGTGCCAGCAGTGAATCAACGGGGAACACTGAAGCTTTCTTT. Translating it yields CASSESTGNTEAFF. The chain uses TRBV6-4 and TRBJ1-1; D not certain. V shed 3 bases and J shed 1 base, with 9 bases lying between them. This CDR3 comprises 14 residues. Germline loops: CDR1 MRHNA, CDR2 SNTAGT.